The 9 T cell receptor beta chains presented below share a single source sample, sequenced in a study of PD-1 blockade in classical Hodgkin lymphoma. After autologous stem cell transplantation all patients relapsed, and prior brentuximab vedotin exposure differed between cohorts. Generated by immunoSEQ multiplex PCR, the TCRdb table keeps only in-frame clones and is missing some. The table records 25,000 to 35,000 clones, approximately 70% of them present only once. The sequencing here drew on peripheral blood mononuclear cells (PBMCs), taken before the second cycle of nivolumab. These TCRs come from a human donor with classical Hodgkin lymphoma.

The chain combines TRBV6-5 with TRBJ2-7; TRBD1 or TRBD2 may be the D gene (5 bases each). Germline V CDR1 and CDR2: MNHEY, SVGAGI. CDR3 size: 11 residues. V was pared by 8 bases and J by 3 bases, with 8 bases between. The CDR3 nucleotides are TGTGCCAGCGGGGACCTCTACGAGCAGTACTTC. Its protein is CASGDLYEQYF.

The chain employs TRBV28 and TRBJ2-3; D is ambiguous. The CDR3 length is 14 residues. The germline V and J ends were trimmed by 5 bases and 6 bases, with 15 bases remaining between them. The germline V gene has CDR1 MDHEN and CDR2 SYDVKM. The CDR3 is CASSPWTTTDTQYF. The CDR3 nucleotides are TGTGCCAGCAGTCCCTGGACGACGACGGATACGCAGTATTTT.

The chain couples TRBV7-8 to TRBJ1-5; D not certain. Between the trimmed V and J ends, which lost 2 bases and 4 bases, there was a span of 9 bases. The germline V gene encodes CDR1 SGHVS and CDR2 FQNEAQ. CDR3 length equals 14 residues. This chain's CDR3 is CASSLSPGNQPQHF. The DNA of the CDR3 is TGTGCCAGCAGCTTAAGCCCCGGAAATCAGCCCCAGCATTTT.

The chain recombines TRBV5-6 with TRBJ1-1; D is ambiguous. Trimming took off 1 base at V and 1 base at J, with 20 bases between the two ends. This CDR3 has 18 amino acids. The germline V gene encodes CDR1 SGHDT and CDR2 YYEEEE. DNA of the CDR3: TGTGCCAGCAGCTTGTTTTGGACCGAGAAAGGAGGGAACACTGAAGCTTTCTTT. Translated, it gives CASSLFWTEKGGNTEAFF.

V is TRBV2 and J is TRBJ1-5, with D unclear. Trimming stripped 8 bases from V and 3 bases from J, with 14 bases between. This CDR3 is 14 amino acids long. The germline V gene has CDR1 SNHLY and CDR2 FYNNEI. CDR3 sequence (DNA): TGTGCCAGCCGTTCCAGCCATACCAATCAGCCCCAGCATTTT. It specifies CASRSSHTNQPQHF.

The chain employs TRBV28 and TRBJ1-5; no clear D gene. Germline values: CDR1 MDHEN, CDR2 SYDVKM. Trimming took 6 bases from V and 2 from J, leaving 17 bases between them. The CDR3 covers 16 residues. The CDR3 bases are TGTGCCAGCAGCGCGAGTCTGGGTAGGGGCAATCAGCCCCAGCATTTT. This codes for CASSASLGRGNQPQHF.

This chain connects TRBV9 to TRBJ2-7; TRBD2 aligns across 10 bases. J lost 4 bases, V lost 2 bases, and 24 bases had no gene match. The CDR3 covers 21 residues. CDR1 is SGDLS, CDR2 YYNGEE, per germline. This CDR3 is CASSVAPQNPGLASPFYEQYF. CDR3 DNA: TGTGCCAGCAGCGTCGCCCCGCAAAACCCGGGACTAGCGTCCCCCTTTTACGAGCAGTACTTC.

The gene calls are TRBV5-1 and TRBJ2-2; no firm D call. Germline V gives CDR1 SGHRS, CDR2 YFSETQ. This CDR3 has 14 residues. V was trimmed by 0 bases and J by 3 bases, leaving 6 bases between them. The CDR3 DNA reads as TGCGCCAGCAGCTTGGGCATTCACACCGGGGAGCTGTTTTTT. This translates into CASSLGIHTGELFF.

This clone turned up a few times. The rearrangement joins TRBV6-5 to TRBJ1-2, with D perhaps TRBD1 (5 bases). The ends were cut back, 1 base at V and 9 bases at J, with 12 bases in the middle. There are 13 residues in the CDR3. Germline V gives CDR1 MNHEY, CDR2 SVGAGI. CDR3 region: CASSYFTGASYTF. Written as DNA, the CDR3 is TGTGCCAGCAGTTACTTCACCGGGGCGAGCTACACCTTC.